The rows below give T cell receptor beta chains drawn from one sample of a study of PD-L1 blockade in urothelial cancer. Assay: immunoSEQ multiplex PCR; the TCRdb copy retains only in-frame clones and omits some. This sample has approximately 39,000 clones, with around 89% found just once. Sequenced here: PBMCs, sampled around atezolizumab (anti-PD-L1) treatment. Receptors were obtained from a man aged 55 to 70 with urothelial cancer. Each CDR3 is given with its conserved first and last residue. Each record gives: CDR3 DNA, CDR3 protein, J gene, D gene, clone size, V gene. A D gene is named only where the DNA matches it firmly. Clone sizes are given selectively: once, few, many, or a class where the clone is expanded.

CDR3 DNA: TGTGCCAGCAGCCCCCGAAGAAGGGCGGGAGATACGCAGTATTTT
CDR3 protein: CASSPRRRAGDTQYF
J gene: TRBJ2-3
D gene: .
clone size: .
V gene: TRBV9

CDR3 DNA: TGTGCCAGCAGCTTATACCCCGGGGCAGGGGCGGGCAATGAGCAGTTCTTC
CDR3 protein: CASSLYPGAGAGNEQFF
J gene: TRBJ2-1
D gene: .
clone size: .
V gene: TRBV7-3

CDR3 DNA: TGTGCCAGCAGTTTAAGGGGGGGTGGGGACCGCTCCTACAATGAGCAGTTCTTC
CDR3 protein: CASSLRGGGDRSYNEQFF
J gene: TRBJ2-1
D gene: .
clone size: .
V gene: TRBV27

CDR3 DNA: TGTGCCAGCAGCTTAGGGGCGGGTATAAGCACAGATACGCAGTATTTT
CDR3 protein: CASSLGAGISTDTQYF
J gene: TRBJ2-3
D gene: .
clone size: .
V gene: TRBV11-2

CDR3 DNA: TGTGCCAGCAGTTCACCCCCCTACCCCCACACACACAGGGTATGTCTGTACTTC
CDR3 protein: CASSSPPYPHTHRVCLYF
J gene: TRBJ2-7
D gene: .
clone size: .
V gene: TRBV27

CDR3 DNA: TGTGCTAGCAGCTTAGCAATGGACATCGAGACCCAGTACTTC
CDR3 protein: CASSLAMDIETQYF
J gene: TRBJ2-5
D gene: .
clone size: .
V gene: TRBV7-7

CDR3 DNA: TGTGCCAGCAGTTTAACGCAGGGGGTTAGCTACACCTTC
CDR3 protein: CASSLTQGVSYTF
J gene: TRBJ1-2
D gene: TRBD1
clone size: .
V gene: TRBV27

CDR3 DNA: TGTGCCAGTAGTTGGGGAGCGGCAACTGAAGCTTTCTTT
CDR3 protein: CASSWGAATEAFF
J gene: TRBJ1-1
D gene: .
clone size: .
V gene: TRBV19

CDR3 DNA: TGTGCCAGCAGTCCAACTGGCAGGGGGATCACAGATACGCAGTATTTT
CDR3 protein: CASSPTGRGITDTQYF
J gene: TRBJ2-3
D gene: TRBD1
clone size: .
V gene: TRBV27

CDR3 DNA: TGTGCCAGCAGTTTTCCTCGCGGGACAGATGAAAAACTGTTTTTT
CDR3 protein: CASSFPRGTDEKLFF
J gene: TRBJ1-4
D gene: TRBD1
clone size: .
V gene: TRBV28

CDR3 DNA: TGTGCCAGCAGCCAGTTGGGGGGGGCGCAGTATGAGCAGTTCTTC
CDR3 protein: CASSQLGGAQYEQFF
J gene: TRBJ2-1
D gene: .
clone size: .
V gene: TRBV7-3

CDR3 DNA: TGCGCCAGCAGCCCCCCCGAGGAGGGCCGAGGCTACACCTTC
CDR3 protein: CASSPPEEGRGYTF
J gene: TRBJ1-2
D gene: .
clone size: few
V gene: TRBV4-1

CDR3 DNA: TGCGCCAGCAGCTTGGTGCGGGGGTCTAGCACAGATACGCAGTATTTT
CDR3 protein: CASSLVRGSSTDTQYF
J gene: TRBJ2-3
D gene: TRBD2
clone size: .
V gene: TRBV5-1

CDR3 DNA: TGTGCCAGCAGTGCGGGACCCCCAGCCCAGGGGGGAGATACGCAGTATTTT
CDR3 protein: CASSAGPPAQGGDTQYF
J gene: TRBJ2-3
D gene: .
clone size: .
V gene: TRBV2

CDR3 DNA: TGCGCCAGCAGTGTCTATAACACTGAAGCTTTCTTT
CDR3 protein: CASSVYNTEAFF
J gene: TRBJ1-1
D gene: .
clone size: few
V gene: TRBV10-2

CDR3 DNA: TGCGCCAGCAGCTTGGGGGACACGGGCTCGGAGACCCAGTACTTC
CDR3 protein: CASSLGDTGSETQYF
J gene: TRBJ2-5
D gene: .
clone size: .
V gene: TRBV5-1

CDR3 DNA: TGTGCCAGCAGTCGCCCCGTCCTTAGTAATACGGGGGAGTCTACCTACAATGAGCAGTTCTTC
CDR3 protein: CASSRPVLSNTGESTYNEQFF
J gene: TRBJ2-1
D gene: .
clone size: .
V gene: TRBV27

CDR3 DNA: TGCGCCAGCAGCTTGGCCCGCGGAACCTACGAGCAGTACTTC
CDR3 protein: CASSLARGTYEQYF
J gene: TRBJ2-7
D gene: .
clone size: .
V gene: TRBV5-1

CDR3 DNA: TGTGCCAGCAGCTTTTGGGACAGTAATTCACCCCTCCACTTT
CDR3 protein: CASSFWDSNSPLHF
J gene: TRBJ1-6
D gene: TRBD1
clone size: few
V gene: TRBV11-2

CDR3 DNA: TGCGCCAGCAGTAGGCGACTAGCGGGAGTAGGAACAGATACGCAGTATTTT
CDR3 protein: CASSRRLAGVGTDTQYF
J gene: TRBJ2-3
D gene: TRBD2
clone size: .
V gene: TRBV10-2

CDR3 DNA: TGTGCCAGAGAGCGGGGGGGCGCCGGCGGGGAGCTGTTTTTT
CDR3 protein: CARERGGAGGELFF
J gene: TRBJ2-2
D gene: TRBD2
clone size: .
V gene: TRBV2

CDR3 DNA: TGTGCCAGCAGCCAGGGTCCCCCGGAGGAGACCCAGTACTTC
CDR3 protein: CASSQGPPEETQYF
J gene: TRBJ2-5
D gene: .
clone size: few
V gene: TRBV11-2

CDR3 DNA: TGTGCCAGCAGCCCCCAGGCCCCTCTCGGTATTTCACCCCTCCACTTT
CDR3 protein: CASSPQAPLGISPLHF
J gene: TRBJ1-6
D gene: .
clone size: .
V gene: TRBV7-2

CDR3 DNA: TGTGCCAGCAGCGTAAGAGGAGGGGTTAACACCGGGGAGCTGTTTTTT
CDR3 protein: CASSVRGGVNTGELFF
J gene: TRBJ2-2
D gene: .
clone size: .
V gene: TRBV9

CDR3 DNA: TGTGCCAGCAGCTCGACTGGACTAGCGGGGGCCAAAAACATTCAGTACTTC
CDR3 protein: CASSSTGLAGAKNIQYF
J gene: TRBJ2-4
D gene: TRBD2
clone size: .
V gene: TRBV7-9

CDR3 DNA: TGTGCCAGCAGCGTATTAGAGGGCACCGGGGAGCTGTTTTTT
CDR3 protein: CASSVLEGTGELFF
J gene: TRBJ2-2
D gene: .
clone size: .
V gene: TRBV9

CDR3 DNA: TGTGCCAGCAGTATTAACAGGGGTGGAAGGATCGGGGAGCTGTTTTTT
CDR3 protein: CASSINRGGRIGELFF
J gene: TRBJ2-2
D gene: TRBD1
clone size: .
V gene: TRBV6-6

CDR3 DNA: TGTGCCAGCAGTCAACCGGGACTAGCACGCAATGAGCAGTTCTTC
CDR3 protein: CASSQPGLARNEQFF
J gene: TRBJ2-1
D gene: TRBD2
clone size: .
V gene: TRBV6-5

CDR3 DNA: TGTGCCAGCAGTACTCTCGAGCAGTTCTTC
CDR3 protein: CASSTLEQFF
J gene: TRBJ2-1
D gene: .
clone size: few
V gene: TRBV2